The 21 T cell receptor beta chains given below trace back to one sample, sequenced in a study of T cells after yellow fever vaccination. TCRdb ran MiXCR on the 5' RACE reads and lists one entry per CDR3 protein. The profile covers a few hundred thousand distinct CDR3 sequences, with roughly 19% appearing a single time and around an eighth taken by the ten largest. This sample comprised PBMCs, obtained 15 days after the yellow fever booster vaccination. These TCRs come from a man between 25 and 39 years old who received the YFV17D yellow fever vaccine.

The CDR3 sequence is CASSLGYQQETQYF. In DNA, the CDR3 is TGTGCCAGCAGCTTAGGGTACCAGCAAGAGACCCAGTACTTC. The J gene is TRBJ2-5, the V gene TRBV7-2; no firm D call. This CDR3 comprises 14 residues. The germline CDR1 and CDR2 sequences are SGHTA and FQGNSA. Trimming cost V 1 base and J 2 bases, with 8 bases left between them.

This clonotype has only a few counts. CDR3 loop: CASSFFGLDEQFF. CDR3 coding DNA: TGTGCCAGCAGTTTTTTCGGCCTCGATGAGCAGTTCTTC. The chain links TRBV12-3 or TRBV12-4 to TRBJ2-1, with no clear D. The CDR3 is made up of 13 amino acids. V lost 3 bases, J lost 8 bases, and 11 bases lay in between.

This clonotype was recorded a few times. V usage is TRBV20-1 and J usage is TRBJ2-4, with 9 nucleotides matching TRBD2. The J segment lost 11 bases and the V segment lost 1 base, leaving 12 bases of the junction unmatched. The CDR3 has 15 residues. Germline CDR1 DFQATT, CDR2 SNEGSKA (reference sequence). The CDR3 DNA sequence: TGCAGTGCTAGAGGAAGGACACCGACTAGCGGAGTTCAGTACTTC. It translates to CSARGRTPTSGVQYF.

The CDR3 loop reads CAWRTGGTYEQYF. In DNA, the CDR3 is TGTGCCTGGAGGACAGGGGGCACCTACGAGCAGTACTTC. The chain has TRBV30 and TRBJ2-7; the match to TRBD1 covers 10 bases. The CDR3 has 13 amino acids. Unmatched junction bases numbered 1, after V lost 3 bases and J lost 2 bases. Germline CDR1 and CDR2: GTSNPN and SVGIG (reference sequence).

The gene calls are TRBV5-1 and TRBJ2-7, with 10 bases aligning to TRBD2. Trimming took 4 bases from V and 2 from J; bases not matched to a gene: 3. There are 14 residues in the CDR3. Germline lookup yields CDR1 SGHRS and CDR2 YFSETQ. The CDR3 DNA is TGCGCCAGCAGCCACGGGACTAGCGCCTACGAGCAGTACTTC. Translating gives CASSHGTSAYEQYF.

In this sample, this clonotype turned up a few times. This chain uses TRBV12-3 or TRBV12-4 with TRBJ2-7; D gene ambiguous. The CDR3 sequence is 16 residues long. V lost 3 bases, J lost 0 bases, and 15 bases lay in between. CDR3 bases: TGTGCCAGCAGTTTCCTCGGGCAGGCATTCTCCTACGAGCAGTACTTC. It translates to CASSFLGQAFSYEQYF.

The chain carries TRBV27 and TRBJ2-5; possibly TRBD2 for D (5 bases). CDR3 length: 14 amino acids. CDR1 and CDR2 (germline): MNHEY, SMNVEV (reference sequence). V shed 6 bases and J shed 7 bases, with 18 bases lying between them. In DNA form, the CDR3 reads TGTGCCAGCAGACCTTCTAGCTCCCACGTGACCCAGTACTTC. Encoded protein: CASRPSSSHVTQYF.

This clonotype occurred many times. CDR3 amino acids: CSVARVDEQFF. CDR3 DNA sequence: TGCAGCGTTGCCAGGGTCGATGAGCAGTTCTTC. The rearrangement uses TRBV29-1 and TRBJ2-1; the D gene is possibly TRBD1 (5 bases). Looked up from germline, CDR1 is SQVTM and CDR2 is ANQGSEA. Trimming took 4 bases from V and 8 from J, leaving 9 bases between them. The CDR3 runs 11 residues.

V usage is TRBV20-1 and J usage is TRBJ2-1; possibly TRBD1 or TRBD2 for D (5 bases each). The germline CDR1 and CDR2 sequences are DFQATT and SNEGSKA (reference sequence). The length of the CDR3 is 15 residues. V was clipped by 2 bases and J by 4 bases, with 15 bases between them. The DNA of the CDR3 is TGCAGTGCTAGATGGCAGGGAGTCGGGTACAATGAGCAGTTCTTC. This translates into CSARWQGVGYNEQFF.

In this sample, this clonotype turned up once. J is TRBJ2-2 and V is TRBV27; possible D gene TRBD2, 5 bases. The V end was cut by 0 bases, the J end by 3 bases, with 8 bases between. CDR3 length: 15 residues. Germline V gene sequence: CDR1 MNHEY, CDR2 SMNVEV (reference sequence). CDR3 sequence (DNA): TGTGCCAGCAGTTTATCGGGGAGTCACACCGGGGAGCTGTTTTTT. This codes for CASSLSGSHTGELFF.

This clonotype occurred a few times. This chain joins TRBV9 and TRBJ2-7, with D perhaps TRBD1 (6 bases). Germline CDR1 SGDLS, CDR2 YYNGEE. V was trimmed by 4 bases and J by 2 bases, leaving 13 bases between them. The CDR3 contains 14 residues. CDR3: CASSSGALTYEQYF. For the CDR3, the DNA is TGTGCCAGCAGCTCAGGGGCGCTAACCTACGAGCAGTACTTC.

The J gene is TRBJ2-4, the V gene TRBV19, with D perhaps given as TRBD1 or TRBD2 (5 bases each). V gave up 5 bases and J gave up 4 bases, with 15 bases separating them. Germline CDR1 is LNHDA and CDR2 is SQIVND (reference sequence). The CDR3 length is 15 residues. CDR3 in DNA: TGTGCCAGTAGTGCCCAGGGAAGCGGTAAAAACATTCAGTACTTC. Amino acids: CASSAQGSGKNIQYF.

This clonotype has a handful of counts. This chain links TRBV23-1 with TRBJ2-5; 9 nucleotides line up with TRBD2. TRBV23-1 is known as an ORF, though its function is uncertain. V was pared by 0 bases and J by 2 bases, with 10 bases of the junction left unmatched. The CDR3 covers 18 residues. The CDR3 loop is CASSQSSEAGGVQETQYF. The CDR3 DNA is TGCGCCAGCAGTCAATCGTCGGAGGCGGGAGGGGTTCAAGAGACCCAGTACTTC.

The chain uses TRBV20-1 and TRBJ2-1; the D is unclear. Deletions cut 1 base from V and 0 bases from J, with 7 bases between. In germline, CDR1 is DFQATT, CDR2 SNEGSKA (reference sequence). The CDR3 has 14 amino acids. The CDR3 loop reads CSARAPSSYNEQFF. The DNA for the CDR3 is TGCAGTGCTAGAGCCCCGAGCTCCTACAATGAGCAGTTCTTC.

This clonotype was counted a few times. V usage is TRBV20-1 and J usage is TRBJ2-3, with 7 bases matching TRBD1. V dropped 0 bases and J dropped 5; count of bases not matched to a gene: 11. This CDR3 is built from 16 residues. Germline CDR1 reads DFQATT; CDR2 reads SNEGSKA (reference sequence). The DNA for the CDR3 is TGCAGTGCTAGAGATGAGGTGCGACAGGGACAAGATACGCAGTATTTT. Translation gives CSARDEVRQGQDTQYF.

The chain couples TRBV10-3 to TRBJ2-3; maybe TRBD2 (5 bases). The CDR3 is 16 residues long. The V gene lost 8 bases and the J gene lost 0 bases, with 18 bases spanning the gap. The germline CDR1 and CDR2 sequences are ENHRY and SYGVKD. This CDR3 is CAIGWEGLGSTDTQYF. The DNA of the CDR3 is TGTGCCATCGGGTGGGAAGGACTTGGTAGCACAGATACGCAGTATTTT.

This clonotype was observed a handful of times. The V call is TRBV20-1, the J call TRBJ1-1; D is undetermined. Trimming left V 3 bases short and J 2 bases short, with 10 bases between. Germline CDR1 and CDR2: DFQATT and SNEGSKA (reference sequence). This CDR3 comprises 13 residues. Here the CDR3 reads CSASRRGNTEAFF. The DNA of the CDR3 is TGCAGTGCTAGTCGCCGGGGAAACACTGAAGCTTTCTTT.

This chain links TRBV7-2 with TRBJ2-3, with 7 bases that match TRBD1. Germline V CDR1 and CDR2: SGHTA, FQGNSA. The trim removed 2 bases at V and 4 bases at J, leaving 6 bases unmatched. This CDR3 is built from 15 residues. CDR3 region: CASSLIRGHSDTQYF. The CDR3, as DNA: TGTGCCAGCAGCTTAATAAGGGGGCATTCAGATACGCAGTATTTT.

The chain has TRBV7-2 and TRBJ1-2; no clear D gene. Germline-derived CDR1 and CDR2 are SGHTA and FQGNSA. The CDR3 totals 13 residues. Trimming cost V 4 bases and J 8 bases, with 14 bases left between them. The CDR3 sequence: CASSSVGPWGYTF. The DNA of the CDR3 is TGTGCCAGCAGCTCCGTTGGTCCCTGGGGCTACACCTTC.

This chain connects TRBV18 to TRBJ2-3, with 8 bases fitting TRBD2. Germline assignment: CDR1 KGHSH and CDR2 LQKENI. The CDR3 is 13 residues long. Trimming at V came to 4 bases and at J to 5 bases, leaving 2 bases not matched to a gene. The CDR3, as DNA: TGTGCCAGCTCACAGCGGGAGTTAGATACGCAGTATTTT. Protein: CASSQRELDTQYF.

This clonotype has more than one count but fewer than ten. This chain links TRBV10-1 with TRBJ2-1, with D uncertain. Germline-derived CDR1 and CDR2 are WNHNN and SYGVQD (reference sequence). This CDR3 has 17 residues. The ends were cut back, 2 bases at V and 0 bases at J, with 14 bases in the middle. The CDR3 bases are TGCGCCAGCAGTGAGATTTCCAGCGAAAGCTCCTACAATGAGCAGTTCTTC. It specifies CASSEISSESSYNEQFF.